This T cell receptor (beta chain) was identified in a study of blood T cell repertoires in COVID-19. In the study overall: Collection of acute and convalescent COVID-19 samples took place in the United States, Italy and Spain. Nucleic acid was either cDNA or gDNA, and it came from T cells, B-cell-depleted T cells, or PBMCs.

CDR1 and CDR2 (germline): LNHDA, SQIVND (reference sequence). Trimming took 3 bases from V and 7 from J, leaving 18 bases between them. The CDR3 runs to 15 residues. Patients at the Seattle site were enrolled during active infection and followed longitudinally. The protocol was immunoSEQ multiplex PCR, while the TCRdb copy is restricted to in-frame clones and leaves out a portion. The profile shows fewer than 700,000 clones, roughly 89% of them singletons. The TCR was taken from a woman aged 50 to 65 with COVID-19, enrolled during active disease. The chain combines TRBV19 with TRBJ1-1, with a possible D match to TRBD1 (5 bases). The sequenced sample consisted of peripheral blood. The CDR3 loop reads CASSIPAGHGHEAFF. The DNA for the CDR3 is TGTGCCAGTAGTATCCCCGCTGGACACGGTCATGAAGCTTTCTTT.